This T cell receptor (beta chain) was identified during a study of T-cell memory formation after mild COVID-19. Findings and caveats of the study: A balance of CD4 and CD8 characterized clones contracting day 15 to 85, whereas later expanders leaned CD4+. Confirmation of SARS-CoV-2 specificity was lacking for second-wave clones peaking day 37. Some clones that responded turned up in pre-infection memory, which suggests that cross-reactive memory joined in. The CD4+ clones that contracted clustered mainly within CM and EM, and the CD8+ clones concentrated in EMRA.

TCRdb re-called the 5' RACE reads with MiXCR, one entry per CDR3 protein. There are 400,000 to 500,000 distinct CDR3 sequences in the sample; 24% occur only once, and around 9% lies in the top ten. Trimming cost V 1 base and J 5 bases, with 13 bases left between them. This CDR3 has 15 amino acids. CDR1 and CDR2 from the germline V gene are SGHTA and FQGNSA. This clonotype was counted only a few times. No antigen is known for it. Sequencing was carried out using PBMCs or a T cell subset sorted from them (not recorded which). This clonotype originated in an adult woman who had mild COVID-19 (a few samples of this study predate the infection). Cell type and time point are not known. The chain has TRBV7-2 and TRBJ2-3; tentatively, D is TRBD1 or TRBD2 (5 bases each). The CDR3 protein is CASSLEGPRGDTQYF. The CDR3 DNA is TGTGCCAGCAGCTTAGAGGGACCGAGAGGAGATACGCAGTATTTT.